Here is one T cell receptor beta chain with its context. The germline gives CDR1 SGHNT, CDR2 YENEEA. The V gene lost 4 bases and the J gene lost 1 base, with 25 bases spanning the gap. The CDR3 runs to 20 residues. The sample is drawn from a study of T cell changes during pregnancy in multiple sclerosis. The protocol was immunoSEQ multiplex PCR, while the TCRdb copy is restricted to in-frame clones and leaves out a portion. The table records 45,000 to 50,000 clones, about 91% of them present only once. This specimen was CD4+ T cells from peripheral blood mononuclear cells, taken in the second trimester of pregnancy. The TCR comes from a female donor in good health, enrolled as a control in a pregnancy study. The chain employs TRBV11-3 and TRBJ2-2, with D possibly TRBD1 on 6 matching bases. The CDR3 nucleotides are TGTGCCAGCAGCTACCCCACCGACAGGAACGGCTTTTGGAACACCGGGGAGCTGTTTTTT. Encoded protein: CASSYPTDRNGFWNTGELFF.